The 4 T cell receptor beta chains below all came from one sample that was sequenced in a study of control samples from healthy donors and cancer patients. Assay: immunoSEQ multiplex PCR; the TCRdb copy retains only in-frame clones and omits some. The sample has 120,000 to 150,000 clones; 93% are singletons. Material: blood. The receptors were gathered from a man aged 18 to 29 in good health.

The genes are TRBV7-2 and TRBJ1-2; D possibly corresponds to TRBD1 (6 bases). Germline CDR1 and CDR2: SGHTA and FQGNSA. The CDR3 has 13 amino acids. Trimming took 5 bases from V and 7 from J, leaving 14 bases between them. The CDR3 here is CASSHPGVGGYTF. Written as DNA, the CDR3 is TGTGCCAGCAGCCACCCAGGGGTTGGTGGCTACACCTTC.

This clone was found once. In nucleotides, the CDR3 is TGTGCCAGCAGCTCAGGACCGGGGGGAGTCGGGGGCAATCAGCCCCAGCATTTT. Translated: CASSSGPGGVGGNQPQHF. The gene calls are TRBV5-6 and TRBJ1-5, with D perhaps TRBD1 (5 bases). The CDR3 is 18 amino acids. Between the trimmed V and J ends, which lost 3 bases and 2 bases, there was a span of 21 bases. CDR1 and CDR2 from the germline V gene are SGHDT and YYEEEE.

V gene TRBV5-1 combines with J gene TRBJ2-5; 15 nucleotides match TRBD2. V gave up 3 bases and J gave up 4 bases; unmatched junction bases: 7. The length of the CDR3 is 17 residues. Germline values: CDR1 SGHRS, CDR2 YFSETQ. CDR3 coding DNA: TGCGCCAGCAGCTCGGGACTAGCGGGAGGATCGGGAGAGACCCAGTACTTC. Protein: CASSSGLAGGSGETQYF.

This rearrangement joins TRBV28 to TRBJ1-5; D perhaps matches TRBD1 (5 bases). CDR3 size: 14 residues. Per the germline V gene, CDR1 is MDHEN and CDR2 is SYDVKM. Trimming left V 3 bases short and J 5 bases short, with 11 bases between. The CDR3: CASSFRGVHQPQHF. Written as DNA, the CDR3 is TGTGCCAGCAGTTTTAGAGGGGTCCATCAGCCCCAGCATTTT.